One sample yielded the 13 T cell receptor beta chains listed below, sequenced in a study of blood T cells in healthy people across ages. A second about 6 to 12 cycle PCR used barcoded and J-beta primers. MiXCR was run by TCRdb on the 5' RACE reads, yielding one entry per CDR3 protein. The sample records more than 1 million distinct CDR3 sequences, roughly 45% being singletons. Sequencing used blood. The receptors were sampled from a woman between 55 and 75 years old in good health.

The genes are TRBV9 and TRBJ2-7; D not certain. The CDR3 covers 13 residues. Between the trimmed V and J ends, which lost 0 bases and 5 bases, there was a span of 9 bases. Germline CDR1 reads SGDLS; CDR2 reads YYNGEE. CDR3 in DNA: TGTGCCAGCAGCGTAGGAGAGCCAGACGAGCAGTACTTC. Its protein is CASSVGEPDEQYF.

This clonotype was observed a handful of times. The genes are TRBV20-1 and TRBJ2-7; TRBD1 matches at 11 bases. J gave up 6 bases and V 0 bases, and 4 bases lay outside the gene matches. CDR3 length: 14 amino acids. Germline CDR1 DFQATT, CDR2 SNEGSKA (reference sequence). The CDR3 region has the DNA TGCAGTGCTAGAGAGGACAGGGGGCAAACCGAGCAGTACTTC. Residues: CSAREDRGQTEQYF.

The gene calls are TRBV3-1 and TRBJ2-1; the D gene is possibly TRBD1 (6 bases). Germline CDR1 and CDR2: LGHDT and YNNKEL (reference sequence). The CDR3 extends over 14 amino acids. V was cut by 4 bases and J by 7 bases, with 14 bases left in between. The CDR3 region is CASSPITGWNEQFF. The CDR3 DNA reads TGTGCCAGCAGCCCCATCACAGGGTGGAATGAGCAGTTCTTC.

CDR3 sequence: CASSPYRGSDTQYF. CDR3 sequence (DNA): TGTGCCAGCAGCCCCTATCGGGGGTCAGATACGCAGTATTTT. The chain carries TRBV3-1 and TRBJ2-3, with D possibly TRBD2 on 6 matching bases. The CDR3 loop spans 14 amino acids. CDR1 and CDR2 from the germline V gene are LGHDT and YNNKEL (reference sequence). Trimming removed 4 bases from V and 4 bases from J, with 12 bases in between.

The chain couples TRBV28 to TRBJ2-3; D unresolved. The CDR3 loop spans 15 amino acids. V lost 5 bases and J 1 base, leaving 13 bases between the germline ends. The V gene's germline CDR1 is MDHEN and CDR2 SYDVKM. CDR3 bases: TGTGCCAGCAGTCCCTCGAGTTGGGGCACAGATACGCAGTATTTT. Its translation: CASSPSSWGTDTQYF.

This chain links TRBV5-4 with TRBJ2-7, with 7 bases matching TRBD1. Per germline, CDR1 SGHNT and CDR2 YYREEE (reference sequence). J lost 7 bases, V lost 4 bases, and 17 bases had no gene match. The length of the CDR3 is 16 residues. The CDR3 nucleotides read TGTGCCAGCAGCCCCCTTGGGGGACAGCTTTACAATGAGCAGTACTTC. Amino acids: CASSPLGGQLYNEQYF.

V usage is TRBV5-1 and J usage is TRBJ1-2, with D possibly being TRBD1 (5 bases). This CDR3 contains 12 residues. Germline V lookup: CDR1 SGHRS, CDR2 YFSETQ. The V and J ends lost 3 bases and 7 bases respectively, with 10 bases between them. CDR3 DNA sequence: TGCGCCAGCAGCTACCAGGGCGGTGGCTACACCTTC. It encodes CASSYQGGGYTF.

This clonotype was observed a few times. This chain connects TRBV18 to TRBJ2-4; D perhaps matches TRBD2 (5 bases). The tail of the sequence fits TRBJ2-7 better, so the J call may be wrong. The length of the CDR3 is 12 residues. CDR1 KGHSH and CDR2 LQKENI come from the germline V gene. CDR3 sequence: CASSQGEYEQYF. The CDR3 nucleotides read TGTGCCAGCTCACAGGGAGAATACGAGCAGTACTTC.

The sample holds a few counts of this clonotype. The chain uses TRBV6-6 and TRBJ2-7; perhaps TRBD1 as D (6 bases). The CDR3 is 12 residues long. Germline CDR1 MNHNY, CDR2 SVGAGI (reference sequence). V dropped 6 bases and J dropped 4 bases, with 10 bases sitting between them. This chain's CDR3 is CASRNREYEQYF. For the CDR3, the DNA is TGTGCCAGCAGGAACAGGGAGTACGAGCAGTACTTC.

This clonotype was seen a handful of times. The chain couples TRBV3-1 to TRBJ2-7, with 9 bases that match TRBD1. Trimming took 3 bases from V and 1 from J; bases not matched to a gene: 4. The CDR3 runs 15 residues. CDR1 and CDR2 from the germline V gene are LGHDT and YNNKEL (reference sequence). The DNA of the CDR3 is TGTGCCAGCAGCCATTCCGGGACAGGGTCCTACGAGCAGTACTTC. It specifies CASSHSGTGSYEQYF.

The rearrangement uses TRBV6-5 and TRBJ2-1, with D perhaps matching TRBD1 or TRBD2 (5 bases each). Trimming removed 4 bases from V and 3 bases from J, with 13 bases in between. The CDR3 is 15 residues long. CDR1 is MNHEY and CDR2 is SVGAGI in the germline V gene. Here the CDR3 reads CASSSGQANYNEQFF. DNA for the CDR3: TGTGCCAGCAGTTCGGGGCAGGCCAACTACAATGAGCAGTTCTTC.

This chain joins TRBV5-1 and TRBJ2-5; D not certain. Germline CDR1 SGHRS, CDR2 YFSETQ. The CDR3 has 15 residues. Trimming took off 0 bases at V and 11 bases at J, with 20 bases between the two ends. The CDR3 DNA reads TGCGCCAGCAGCTTGGCCACCCCCGGCGAGACCAAGCAGTACTTC. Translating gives CASSLATPGETKQYF.

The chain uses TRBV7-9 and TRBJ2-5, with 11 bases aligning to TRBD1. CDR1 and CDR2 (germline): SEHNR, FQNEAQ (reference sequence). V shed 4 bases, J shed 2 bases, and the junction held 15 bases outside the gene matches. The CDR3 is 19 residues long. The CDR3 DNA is TGTGCCAGCAGCTCCTATAAGGGGACAGGGGGTCTTTTACAAGAGACCCAGTACTTC. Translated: CASSSYKGTGGLLQETQYF. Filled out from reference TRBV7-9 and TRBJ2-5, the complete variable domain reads DTGVSQNPRHKITKRGQNVTFRCDPISEHNRLYWYRQTLGQGPEFLTYFQNEAQLEKSRLLSDRFSAERPKGSFSTLEIQRTEQGDSAMYLCASSSYKGTGGLLQETQYFGPGTRLLVL.